This is a list of T cell receptor beta chains from one sample in a study of blood T cell repertoires in COVID-19. Assay used: immunoSEQ multiplex PCR; TCRdb lists only in-frame clones, some missing. Of over 130,000 clones listed, roughly four fifths are singletons. Source material: PBMCs or T cells enriched from blood (not recorded which). These receptors all come from a woman aged 50 to 60 with acute COVID-19. Each CDR3 is given with its conserved first and last residue. Fields, in order: V gene, D gene, clone size, J gene, CDR3 protein, CDR3 DNA. A D gene is named only where the DNA matches it firmly. Not all rows give a size; the values are once, few, many and, for expanded clones, a class.

TRBV28	TRBD2	NA	TRBJ2-7	CASARGASGFLSYEQYF	TGTGCCAGCGCCCGGGGGGCTAGCGGGTTCTTATCCTACGAGCAGTACTTC
TRBV5-1	NA	NA	TRBJ1-3	CASSPRTALSGNTIYF	TGCGCCAGCAGCCCCCGGACAGCCCTCTCTGGAAACACCATATATTTT
TRBV5-6	NA	NA	TRBJ1-6	CASSLVDIRGSPLHF	TGTGCCAGCAGCTTGGTGGACATAAGAGGTTCACCCCTCCACTTT
TRBV7-8	TRBD2	NA	TRBJ2-2	CASSSFSGSTGELFF	TGTGCCAGCAGCTCTTTTAGCGGGAGCACCGGGGAGCTGTTTTTT
TRBV7-9	TRBD1	few	TRBJ1-2	CASSLDRGLGYTF	TGTGCCAGCAGCCTGGACAGGGGCCTTGGCTACACCTTC
TRBV30	NA	NA	TRBJ1-1	CAWRALQGTEAFF	TGTGCCTGGAGAGCCCTTCAGGGCACTGAAGCTTTCTTT
TRBV21-1	NA	NA	TRBJ2-1	CASSQPPGTGLNEQFF	TGTGCCAGCAGCCAACCCCCGGGGACAGGGCTAAATGAGCAGTTCTTC
TRBV3-1/TRBV3-2	TRBD1	NA	TRBJ2-1	CASSTGDRGGNEQFF	TGTGCCAGCAGTACCGGGGACAGGGGGGGCAATGAGCAGTTCTTC
TRBV11-2	NA	few	TRBJ2-1	CASSPSSGNEQFF	TGTGCCAGCAGCCCCAGTAGCGGCAATGAGCAGTTCTTC
TRBV5-1	TRBD2	once	TRBJ2-3	CASKVGREGPTDTQYF	TGCGCCAGCAAAGTGGGGCGGGAGGGCCCAACAGATACGCAGTATTTT
TRBV7-9	NA	NA	TRBJ1-2	CASSLAPGGSVYGYTF	TGTGCCAGCAGCTTAGCGCCCGGCGGCTCAGTCTATGGCTACACCTTC
TRBV5-1	TRBD1	NA	TRBJ2-3	CASSLEGAGTADTQYF	TGCGCCAGCAGCTTGGAGGGGGCAGGGACGGCAGATACGCAGTATTTT
TRBV5-4	NA	NA	TRBJ2-2	CASSLVAANTGELFF	TGTGCCAGCAGCTTGGTGGCAGCGAACACCGGGGAGCTGTTTTTT
TRBV5-4	TRBD1	NA	TRBJ1-2	CASSHDRAPGYTF	TGTGCCAGCAGCCACGACAGGGCGCCTGGCTACACCTTC
TRBV5-6	NA	NA	TRBJ2-2	CASSLGPAGGGELFF	TGTGCCAGCAGCCTAGGACCGGCCGGAGGCGGGGAGCTGTTTTTT
TRBV19	NA	NA	TRBJ2-7	CASSPGWDSSYEQYF	TGTGCCAGTAGTCCTGGCTGGGACTCCTCTTACGAGCAGTACTTC
TRBV5-1	NA	NA	TRBJ1-5	CASSSTGLGNQPQHF	TGCGCCAGCAGCTCTACAGGTTTGGGCAATCAGCCCCAGCATTTT
TRBV9	TRBD1	NA	TRBJ1-1	CASSVAGQGMGQGAFF	TGTGCCAGCAGCGTAGCGGGACAGGGGATGGGACAAGGAGCTTTCTTT
TRBV24-1	TRBD1	NA	TRBJ2-5	CATSAGDRGKETQYF	TGTGCCACCAGTGCAGGGGACAGGGGAAAAGAGACCCAGTACTTC
TRBV6-5	NA	NA	TRBJ1-1	CASSHYGVLAEAFF	TGTGCCAGCAGCCACTACGGGGTGTTGGCTGAAGCTTTCTTT
TRBV25-1	TRBD1	few	TRBJ1-1	CASSESGQLSGTEAFF	TGTGCCAGCAGTGAATCGGGACAGCTGAGTGGCACTGAAGCTTTCTTT
TRBV4-3	NA	NA	TRBJ1-4	CASGRQINEKLFF	TGCGCCAGCGGCCGACAGATAAATGAAAAACTGTTTTTT
TRBV9	NA	NA	TRBJ1-1	CASSGGGAPTEAFF	TGTGCCAGCAGCGGGGGCGGGGCTCCCACTGAAGCTTTCTTT
TRBV5-1	TRBD2	NA	TRBJ2-1	CASSFTLAGVSNEQFF	TGCGCCAGCAGCTTTACCCTAGCGGGAGTCTCCAATGAGCAGTTCTTC
TRBV14	NA	NA	TRBJ1-2	CASSQVGGVDGGYTF	TGTGCCAGCAGCCAAGTCGGCGGGGTCGACGGCGGCTACACCTTC
TRBV4-3	NA	NA	TRBJ2-4	CASSPQTGTTSIQYF	TGCGCCAGCAGCCCCCAGACAGGTACTACAAGCATTCAGTACTTC
TRBV5-8	TRBD2	few	TRBJ2-1	CASRLAGVLNEQFF	TGTGCCAGCAGGCTAGCGGGGGTACTCAATGAGCAGTTCTTC
TRBV7-8	NA	NA	TRBJ1-2	CASSLLRGGNLGYTF	TGTGCCAGCAGCTTACTCCGAGGGGGTAATTTAGGTTACACCTTC
TRBV6-2/TRBV6-3	TRBD2	NA	TRBJ2-7	CASSYPSGTYEQYF	TGTGCCAGCAGTTACCCCAGCGGGACCTACGAGCAGTACTTC
TRBV5-1	TRBD1	few	TRBJ1-2	CASSLDGATGGGYGYTF	TGCGCCAGCAGCTTGGACGGGGCCACAGGGGGTGGCTATGGCTACACCTTC
TRBV7-8	TRBD2	NA	TRBJ2-4	CASSLDFRSAGARNIQYF	TGTGCCAGCAGCTTAGATTTCCGCTCTGCGGGAGCTCGAAACATTCAGTACTTC
TRBV15	NA	NA	TRBJ1-2	CATSTRGADGYTF	TGTGCCACCAGCACCCGGGGGGCGGATGGCTACACCTTC
TRBV19	NA	NA	TRBJ1-2	CASSIPGPYGYTF	TGTGCCAGTAGTATTCCAGGGCCTTATGGCTACACCTTC
TRBV12-5	TRBD2	NA	TRBJ2-3	CASGHGTSGTDTQYF	TGTGCTAGTGGACACGGGACTAGCGGTACAGATACGCAGTATTTT
TRBV2	TRBD1	NA	TRBJ2-2	CASSLQGATGELFF	TGTGCCAGCAGTTTACAGGGGGCCACCGGGGAGCTGTTTTTT
TRBV14	NA	NA	TRBJ2-7	CASSQVIQAGVYEQYF	TGTGCCAGCAGCCAAGTAATCCAAGCAGGGGTATACGAGCAGTACTTC
TRBV5-1	NA	NA	TRBJ2-5	CASSLVSGQETQYF	TGCGCCAGCAGCTTGGTATCGGGGCAAGAGACCCAGTACTTC
TRBV5-1	NA	NA	TRBJ2-5	CASSFGQEETQYF	TGCGCCAGCAGCTTTGGGCAGGAAGAGACCCAGTACTTC
TRBV10-3	TRBD2	NA	TRBJ2-3	CAISLAGDSTDTQYF	TGTGCCATCAGCCTAGCGGGGGATAGCACAGATACGCAGTATTTT
TRBV12-3/TRBV12-4	NA	NA	TRBJ2-7	CASSLDNYEQYF	TGTGCCAGCAGTTTGGACAACTACGAGCAGTACTTC
TRBV6-2/TRBV6-3	NA	NA	TRBJ2-2	CASSLTRGGTGELFF	TGTGCCAGCAGCCTGACTAGGGGGGGTACCGGGGAGCTGTTTTTT